This TCR beta chain was documented in a study of tumor and adjacent non-tumor tissue in lung cancer. Study in general: There were 12 adenocarcinoma, 2 squamous cell carcinoma and 1 small cell lung cancer cases. Broader study findings: Tumor tissue had significantly higher TCR diversity than normal lung.

The CDR3 contains 14 residues. Trimming cost V 10 bases and J 5 bases; bases outside gene matches: 10. Of note for this clonotype: The antigen is not known.

RNA was extracted from bulk tissue without any cell sorting. The library came from three nested PCR rounds adapted from ARM-PCR protocols. MiXCR was run by TCRdb on the multiplex PCR reads, yielding one entry per CDR3 protein. This table has approximately 120,000 distinct CDR3 sequences, 75% appearing once. This TCR came from a woman aged 55 to 70 with non-small cell lung cancer. Sequencing was done on a sample of lung tumor tissue. The V gene is TRBV12-3 or TRBV12-4, the J gene TRBJ2-2; 7 positions match TRBD1. The CDR3 nucleotides are TGTGCCACCATTAATAGGGGGCTTACCGGGGAGCTGTTTTTT. It codes for CATINRGLTGELFF.